Reported below is one TCR beta chain. With 60 Vbeta and 13 Jbeta primers, the PCR was carried out. Sequencing used immunoSEQ multiplex PCR; TCRdb keeps in-frame clones, though not all of them. Its table lists about 140,000 clones. J lost 2 bases, V lost 7 bases, and 10 bases had no gene match. The CDR3 length is 15 residues. CDR1 and CDR2 (germline): SQVTM, ANQGSEA. This sample is part of a study of cytomegalovirus exposure and HLA in healthy donors. The chain uses TRBV29-1 and TRBJ1-3, with 8 bases that match TRBD1. This sequence originates from a male donor in good health and CMV-seronegative. Sequenced sample: PBMCs. CDR3 protein: CSAHRADRAGNTIYF. DNA for the CDR3: TGCAGCGCCCATAGGGCGGACAGGGCTGGAAACACCATATATTTT.